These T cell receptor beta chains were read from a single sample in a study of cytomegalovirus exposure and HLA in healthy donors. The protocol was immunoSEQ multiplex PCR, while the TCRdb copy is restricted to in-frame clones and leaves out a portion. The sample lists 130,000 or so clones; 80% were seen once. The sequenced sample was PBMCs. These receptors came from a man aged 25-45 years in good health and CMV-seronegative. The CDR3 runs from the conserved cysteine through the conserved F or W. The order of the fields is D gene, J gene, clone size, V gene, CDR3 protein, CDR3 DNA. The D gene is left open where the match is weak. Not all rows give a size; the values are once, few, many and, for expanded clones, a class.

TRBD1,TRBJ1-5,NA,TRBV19,CASSTPGQGANGSQHF,TGTGCCAGTAGTACCCCGGGACAGGGGGCGAATGGGTCCCAGCATTTT
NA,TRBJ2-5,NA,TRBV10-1,CASSFYRGSGETQYF,TGCGCCAGCAGTTTTTATAGGGGCAGTGGGGAGACCCAGTACTTC
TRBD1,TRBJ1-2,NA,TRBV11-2,CASSHTGGALIGYTF,TGTGCCAGCAGCCACACAGGGGGCGCTTTGATCGGCTACACCTTC
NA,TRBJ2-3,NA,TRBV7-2,CASSSTKDGTDTQYF,TGTGCCAGCAGCTCAACTAAGGATGGGACAGATACGCAGTATTTT
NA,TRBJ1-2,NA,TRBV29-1,CSVGRWGNYGYTF,TGCAGCGTTGGGAGGTGGGGAAACTATGGCTACACCTTC
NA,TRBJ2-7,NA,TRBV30,CAWSVLGGNTNREQYF,TGTGCCTGGAGTGTACTTGGGGGGAATACGAATAGGGAGCAGTACTTC
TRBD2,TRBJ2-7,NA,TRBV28,CASSLTSGSYEQYF,TGTGCCAGCAGTCTTACTAGCGGGTCCTACGAGCAGTACTTC
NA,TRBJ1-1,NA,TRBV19,CASSQTRRRVGTEAFF,TGTGCCAGTAGTCAAACACGCCGCAGGGTAGGGACTGAAGCTTTCTTT
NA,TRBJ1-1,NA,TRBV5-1,CASSGDSGRTEAFF,TGCGCCAGCAGCGGGGACTCAGGTCGGACTGAAGCTTTCTTT
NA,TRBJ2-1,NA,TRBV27,CASSFGSGTYNEQFF,TGTGCCAGCAGTTTTGGGAGCGGAACTTACAATGAGCAGTTCTTC
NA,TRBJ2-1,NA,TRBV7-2,CASSVDSPYNEQFF,TGTGCCAGCAGCGTGGACAGTCCCTACAATGAGCAGTTCTTC
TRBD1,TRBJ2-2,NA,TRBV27,CASSWNRGDTGELFF,TGTGCCAGCAGTTGGAACAGGGGAGACACCGGGGAGCTGTTTTTT
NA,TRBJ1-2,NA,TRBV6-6,CASSRSRGANYGYTF,TGTGCCAGCAGTCGATCGCGCGGGGCGAACTATGGCTACACCTTC
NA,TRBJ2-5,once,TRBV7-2,CASSLDVTPQYF,TGTGCCAGCAGCTTAGACGTCACTCCTCAGTACTTC
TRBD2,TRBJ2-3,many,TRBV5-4,CASSLAAGGTDTQYF,TGTGCCAGCAGCTTGGCCGCGGGAGGTACAGATACGCAGTATTTT
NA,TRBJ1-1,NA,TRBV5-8,CASSLEQGAEAFF,TGTGCCAGCAGCTTGGAACAAGGGGCCGAAGCTTTCTTT
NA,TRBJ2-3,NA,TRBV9,CASSAGLFASTDTQYF,TGTGCCAGCAGCGCGGGACTCTTTGCTAGCACAGATACGCAGTATTTT
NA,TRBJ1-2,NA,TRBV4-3,CASSQELGSAGRHGYTF,TGCGCCAGCAGCCAAGAACTCGGATCGGCAGGGAGGCATGGCTACACCTTC
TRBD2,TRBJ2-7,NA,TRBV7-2,CASSLEPSGRKGVHF,TGTGCCAGCAGCTTAGAGCCTAGCGGGAGGAAGGGGGTGCACTTC
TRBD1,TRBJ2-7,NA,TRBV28,CASRETTWDSYEQYF,TGTGCCAGCAGAGAAACCACCTGGGACAGCTACGAGCAGTACTTC
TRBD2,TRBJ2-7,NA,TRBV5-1,CASSLDGGRADEQYF,TGCGCCAGCAGCTTGGATGGCGGGAGGGCCGACGAGCAGTACTTC
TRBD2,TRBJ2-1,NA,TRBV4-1,CASRILAGGPGEQFF,TGCGCCAGCAGGATACTAGCGGGGGGGCCGGGTGAGCAGTTCTTC
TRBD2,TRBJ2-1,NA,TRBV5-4,CASSSPGGSTDNEQFF,TGTGCCAGCAGCTCCCCGGGGGGTTCGACGGACAATGAGCAGTTCTTC
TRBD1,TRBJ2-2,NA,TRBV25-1,CASSEGTGTTGELFF,TGTGCCAGCAGTGAAGGGACAGGGACCACCGGGGAGCTGTTTTTT
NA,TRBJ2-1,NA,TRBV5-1,CASSLVAGNNEQFF,TGCGCCAGCAGCTTGGTGGCAGGTAACAATGAGCAGTTCTTC
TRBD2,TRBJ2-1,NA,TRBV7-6,CASSLSSGRLGEQFF,TGTGCCAGCAGCTTATCCAGCGGGAGACTAGGTGAGCAGTTCTTC
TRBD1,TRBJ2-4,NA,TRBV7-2,CASSPRTGLAKNIQYF,TGTGCCAGCAGCCCCAGGACAGGGCTAGCCAAAAACATTCAGTACTTC
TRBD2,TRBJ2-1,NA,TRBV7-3,CASSLSLAGYNEQFF,TGTGCCAGCAGCTTATCACTAGCGGGGTACAATGAGCAGTTCTTC
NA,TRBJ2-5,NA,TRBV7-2,CASSWGGGAETQYF,TGTGCCAGCAGCTGGGGAGGGGGGGCCGAGACCCAGTACTTC
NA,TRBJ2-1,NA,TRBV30,CAWSKIGALLPLSYNEQFF,TGTGCCTGGAGTAAGATTGGGGCCTTACTCCCCCTCTCCTACAATGAGCAGTTCTTC
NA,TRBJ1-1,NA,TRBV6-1,CASHQVVGGTEAFF,TGTGCCAGCCATCAGGTGGTAGGAGGCACTGAAGCTTTCTTT
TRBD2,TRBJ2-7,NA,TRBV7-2,CASSFAPRSGGAYEQYF,TGTGCCAGCAGCTTCGCCCCTCGTAGCGGGGGGGCATACGAGCAGTACTTC
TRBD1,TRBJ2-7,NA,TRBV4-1,CASSQGTGGDEQYF,TGCGCCAGCAGCCAAGGGACAGGGGGCGACGAGCAGTACTTC
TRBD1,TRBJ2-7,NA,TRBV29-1,CSAQGAYEQYF,TGCAGCGCGCAGGGGGCCTACGAGCAGTACTTC
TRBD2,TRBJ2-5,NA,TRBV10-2,CASSITSGGKSSYQETQYF,TGCGCCAGCTCAATCACTAGCGGGGGCAAGTCTTCGTACCAAGAGACCCAGTACTTC